The present entry profiles one T cell receptor (beta chain) with its context. The data stem from a study of radiation and T cells in renal cell carcinoma. Libraries were prepared by immunoSEQ multiplex PCR; TCRdb keeps only in-frame clonotypes and omits some of them. The sample carries 150,000 to 200,000 clones, about 87% recorded once. Time point described: blood 4 weeks post-SBRT, at nephrectomy. Stated treatment: 15 Gy SBRT to primary tumor, nephrectomy 4 weeks later. The CDR3 is 17 amino acids. V dropped 3 bases and J dropped 1; count of bases not matched to a gene: 8. CDR1 and CDR2 from the germline V gene are LNHDA and SQIVND (reference sequence).

The receptor was derived from a woman aged 45-60 years with renal cell carcinoma. Specimen: blood, collected from a patient whose treatment included radiotherapy and nephrectomy. The rearrangement joins TRBV19 to TRBJ1-1, with 10 bases aligning to TRBD1. CDR3 amino acids: CASSIRQGAVKNTEAFF. CDR3 coding DNA: TGTGCCAGTAGTATCAGACAGGGGGCGGTCAAGAACACTGAAGCTTTCTTT.